This T cell receptor (beta chain) was observed in a study of Graves' ophthalmopathy and Graves' hyperthyroidism. The CDR3 spans 15 residues. The trim removed 4 bases at V and 3 bases at J, leaving 8 bases unmatched. Germline values: CDR1 SGHTA, CDR2 FQGTGA. This clonotype was detected ten times or more. Amplification of TCR beta CDR3 regions used RNA transcripts. HTBI-primed RT-PCR formed the first round, and a multiplex PCR formed the second. TCRdb ran MiXCR on the multiplex PCR reads and lists one entry per CDR3 protein. The table has approximately 1.2 million distinct CDR3 sequences, about two fifths seen once; the top ten hold 11%.

The rearrangement uses TRBV7-3 and TRBJ2-7; the match to TRBD1 covers 8 bases. Sequencing used peripheral blood or thyroid tissue (not recorded which). This TCR was sampled from an adult man with Graves' hyperthyroidism. The CDR3 sequence: CASSYGRTGLYEQYF. The CDR3 nucleotides read TGTGCCAGCAGCTATGGTCGGACAGGGCTCTACGAGCAGTACTTC.